A single sample gave rise to the 19 T cell receptor beta chains below, sequenced in a study of relationships among human T cell subsets. TCR alpha and beta CDR3s were amplified from mRNA by semiquantitative ARM-PCR. Exponential amplification used communal superprimers after tagged nested gene-specific primers in ARM-PCR. TCRdb reprocessed the multiplex PCR reads with MiXCR, giving one entry per CDR3 protein. The repertoire holds about 14,000 distinct CDR3 sequences, with 50% to 75% as singletons. CD4+ cells were positively selected first, then anti-CD25 beads isolated CD4+CD25+ regulatory T cells. The sequenced material came from Tregs sorted from blood. Receptor source: a man aged 40-50 years in good health.

This clonotype appeared a few times. The rearrangement uses TRBV12-3 or TRBV12-4 and TRBJ1-2, with D tentatively TRBD1 (5 bases). Trimming shortened V by 3 bases and J by 5 bases, and 16 bases separated the two germline ends. The CDR3 sequence is 15 residues long. The DNA of the CDR3 is TGTGCCAGCAGTTTGGGGGGATCCACCCGTTATGGCTACACCTTC. As protein: CASSLGGSTRYGYTF.

A remark on this clonotype: A junction boundary mismatches the germline segment, possibly from a read error. V is TRBV4-2 and J is TRBJ2-4; 8 nucleotides match TRBD2. This CDR3 has 18 residues. The V gene's germline CDR1 is LGHNA and CDR2 YNFKEQ. As DNA, the CDR3 is TGCGCCAGCAGCCAAGGGAGTATAGCGGGACTAGCCAAAAACATTCAGTACTTC. This codes for CASSQGSIAGLAKNIQYF.

DNA of the CDR3: TGTGCCAGCTCACAGGGGATGAAAGAGACCCAGTACTTC. Translated, it gives CASSQGMKETQYF. The chain has TRBV18 and TRBJ2-5, with TRBD1 as a possible D gene (5 bases). The germline V and J ends were trimmed by 4 bases and 3 bases, with 9 bases remaining between them. Germline lookup yields CDR1 KGHSH and CDR2 LQKENI. The CDR3 consists of 13 residues.

This clonotype was seen a few times. The rearrangement links TRBV19 to TRBJ2-1; D not resolved. V was clipped by 5 bases and J by 8 bases, with 22 bases between them. Germline CDR1 and CDR2: LNHDA and SQIVND (reference sequence). The CDR3 totals 16 residues. The CDR3 loop reads CASSSIFHRADDEQFF. CDR3 nucleotides: TGTGCCAGTAGTTCCATTTTTCATAGGGCGGACGATGAGCAGTTCTTC. The full variable domain, completed using reference TRBV19 and TRBJ2-1, is DGGITQSPKYLFRKEGQNVTLSCEQNLNHDAMYWYRQDPGQGLRLIYYSQIVNDFQKGDIAEGYSVSREKKESFPLTVTSAQKNPTAFYLCASSSIFHRADDEQFFGPGTRLTVL.

This chain connects TRBV20-1 to TRBJ1-1; 9 bases fit TRBD1. The germline gives CDR1 DFQATT, CDR2 SNEGSKA (reference sequence). This CDR3 spans 13 amino acids. With 3 bases clipped from V and 5 bases from J, the junction kept 4 bases outside the gene matches. This CDR3 is CSASRTGETEAFF. The CDR3 DNA follows: TGCAGTGCTAGTCGGACAGGGGAGACTGAAGCTTTCTTT.

The chain recombines TRBV2 with TRBJ1-2; 7 bases match TRBD1. CDR3 length equals 14 residues. With V trimmed by 7 bases and J by 0 bases, 5 bases remained unmatched. Germline V lookup: CDR1 SNHLY, CDR2 FYNNEI. This CDR3 is CASTGTEANYGYTF. The DNA of the CDR3 is TGTGCCAGCACCGGGACAGAAGCTAACTATGGCTACACCTTC.

The CDR3 region is CASSFQQSTYEQYF. The CDR3 coding sequence is TGCGCCAGCAGCTTTCAGCAGAGTACCTACGAGCAGTACTTC. The rearrangement uses TRBV5-1 and TRBJ2-7; D is ambiguous. Between the trimmed V and J ends, which lost 2 bases and 2 bases, there was a span of 11 bases. The CDR3 runs to 14 residues. Germline CDR1 and CDR2: SGHRS and YFSETQ. The entire variable domain, with the rest obtained from reference TRBV5-1 and TRBJ2-7, is as follows: KAGVTQTPRYLIKTRGQQVTLSCSPISGHRSVSWYQQTPGQGLQFLFEYFSETQRNKGNFPGRFSGRQFSNSRSEMNVSTLELGDSALYLCASSFQQSTYEQYFGPGTRLTVT.

The chain is built from TRBV20-1 and TRBJ2-1; possibly TRBD1 for D (5 bases). The CDR3 has 15 residues. With 6 bases removed from V and 4 bases from J, the gap between germline ends came to 19 bases. CDR1 DFQATT and CDR2 SNEGSKA come from the germline V gene (reference sequence). CDR3 amino acids: CSALRQTRIYNEQFF. The CDR3 bases are TGCAGTGCACTAAGACAGACGCGAATTTACAATGAGCAGTTCTTC.

J is TRBJ2-5 and V is TRBV20-1; D perhaps matches TRBD2 (6 bases). The germline V gene encodes CDR1 DFQATT and CDR2 SNEGSKA (reference sequence). V gave up 6 bases and J gave up 5 bases, with 19 bases separating them. The CDR3 sequence is 14 residues long. CDR3 nucleotide sequence: TGCAGTGCCCGGAGGGGATTCCTCGAGGAGACCCAGTACTTC. Translation gives CSARRGFLEETQYF.

The rearrangement links TRBV11-1 to TRBJ2-1, with D possibly matching TRBD1 (6 bases). Trimming shortened V by 0 bases and J by 6 bases, and 18 bases separated the two germline ends. The CDR3 spans 17 residues. CDR1 and CDR2 (germline): SGHAT, FQDESV (reference sequence). The chain's CDR3 is CASSLAGATRAGNEQFF. The CDR3 DNA reads TGTGCCAGCAGCTTAGCGGGGGCCACCAGGGCGGGCAATGAGCAGTTCTTC. Full variable domain (missing parts from reference TRBV11-1 and TRBJ2-1): EAEVAQSPRYKITEKSQAVAFWCDPISGHATLYWYRQILGQGPELLVQFQDESVVDDSQLPKDRFSAERLKGVDSTLKIQPAELGDSAMYLCASSLAGATRAGNEQFFGPGTRLTVL.

This clonotype was picked up one time. The chain carries TRBV7-6 and TRBJ2-1; 10 positions match TRBD2. Germline CDR1 and CDR2: SGHVS and FNYEAQ. J gave up 15 bases and V 5 bases, and 13 bases lay outside the gene matches. CDR3 length: 14 residues. For the CDR3, the DNA is TGTGCCAGCAGCCTAGGACTAGCGGCCTCCAAACTGTTCTTC. Its translation: CASSLGLAASKLFF. The complete variable domain, with remaining parts taken from reference TRBV7-6 and TRBJ2-1, reads GAGVSQSPRYKVTKRGQDVALRCDPISGHVSLYWYRQALGQGPEFLTYFNYEAQQDKSGLPNDRFSAERPEGSISTLTIQRTEQRDSAMYRCASSLGLAASKLFFGPGTRLTVL.

CDR3 nucleotides: TGTGCCAGCAGCTTAGGTGGGACCGGAGCTCTTTACGAGCAGTACTTC. Translation: CASSLGGTGALYEQYF. This chain joins TRBV11-1 and TRBJ2-7; tentatively, D is TRBD1 or TRBD2 (5 bases each). This CDR3 region has 16 residues. The V gene lost 1 base and the J gene lost 4 bases, with 17 bases spanning the gap. The V gene's germline CDR1 is SGHAT and CDR2 FQDESV (reference sequence).

The V and J genes are TRBV6-6 and TRBJ2-1; D is possibly TRBD1 or TRBD2 (5 bases each). The CDR3 length is 15 residues. V lost 5 bases and J 8 bases, leaving 19 bases between the germline ends. Germline V gives CDR1 MNHNY, CDR2 SVGAGI (reference sequence). Here the CDR3 DNA reads TGTGCCAGCAGTACCCCCCGGGACGGAGCCCATGAGCAGTTCTTC. This translates into CASSTPRDGAHEQFF.

The gene calls are TRBV6-5 and TRBJ2-2; 7 bases are shared with TRBD2. The length of the CDR3 is 14 residues. Trimming at V came to 6 bases and at J to 6 bases, leaving 7 bases not matched to a gene. CDR1 MNHEY and CDR2 SVGAGI come from the germline V gene. The CDR3 sequence is CASRVKAGPGELFF. The CDR3 DNA reads as TGTGCCAGCAGGGTCAAAGCGGGGCCCGGGGAGCTGTTTTTT.

The chain links TRBV14 to TRBJ2-3; unclear D gene. V lost 3 bases and J 3 bases, leaving 10 bases between the germline ends. The CDR3 sequence is 14 residues long. Germline V gene data show CDR1 as SGHDN and CDR2 as FVKESK. The CDR3 region has the DNA TGTGCCAGCAGCCAGAATGTTAGGACAGATACGCAGTATTTT. Protein product: CASSQNVRTDTQYF.

The V call is TRBV28, the J call TRBJ2-7; 7 bases match TRBD1. This CDR3 is 15 amino acids long. Germline CDR1 and CDR2: MDHEN and SYDVKM. V lost 6 bases to trimming and J lost 0 bases; unmatched junction nucleotides: 8. Here the CDR3 DNA reads TGTGCCAGCAGCCCCGGACAGGTGCTCTCCTACGAGCAGTACTTC. Residues: CASSPGQVLSYEQYF.

The CDR3 here is CASSPRASRADTQYF. CDR3 nucleotide sequence: TGTGCCAGCAGCCCCCGGGCGAGCAGAGCAGATACGCAGTATTTT. This sequence joins TRBV14 and TRBJ2-3, with D unresolved. The V gene's germline CDR1 is SGHDN and CDR2 FVKESK. The CDR3 spans 15 residues. Trimming took 4 bases from V and 4 from J, leaving 15 bases between them. Full variable domain (missing parts from reference TRBV14 and TRBJ2-3): EAGVTQFPSHSVIEKGQTVTLRCDPISGHDNLYWYRRVMGKEIKFLLHFVKESKQDESGMPNNRFLAERTGGTYSTLKVQPAELEDSGVYFCASSPRASRADTQYFGPGTRLTVL.

The chain carries TRBV4-2 and TRBJ1-2; D remains ambiguous. The CDR3 has 13 residues. V was clipped by 7 bases and J by 6 bases, with 15 bases between them. CDR1 is LGHNA and CDR2 is YNFKEQ in the germline V gene. CDR3 DNA sequence: TGTGCCAGCACCCCCTCCGGGAGGGATGGCTACACCTTC. This sequence encodes CASTPSGRDGYTF.

The chain combines TRBV2 with TRBJ2-7, with D possibly called TRBD1 or TRBD2 (5 bases each). This CDR3 has 13 residues. Germline V CDR1 and CDR2: SNHLY, FYNNEI. V was shortened by 2 bases and J by 5 bases, with 10 bases between the two germline ends. The CDR3 DNA sequence: TGTGCCAGCAGTGAAATTCGGGGCGACGAGCAGTACTTC. The encoded protein is CASSEIRGDEQYF.